This TCR beta chain stems from a study of tumor-infiltrating lymphocytes in oesophageal squamous cell carcinoma. The V segment lost 0 bases and the J segment 4 bases; nucleotides outside the gene matches: 1. The CDR3 extends over 14 amino acids. In germline, CDR1 is SEHNR, CDR2 FQNEAQ (reference sequence). This clonotype was picked up a small number of times. TCRdb fed the PCR reads into MiXCR, producing one record per CDR3 protein. The sample holds 10,000 to 15,000 distinct CDR3 sequences, around half seen once. The clonotype was recovered from a male donor with esophageal squamous cell carcinoma. This chain connects TRBV7-9 to TRBJ2-5, with 8 bases lining up with TRBD1. Sequenced: esophageal tumor tissue. CDR3 loop: CASSLATGVETQYF. DNA for the CDR3: TGTGCCAGCAGCTTAGCGACAGGGGTAGAGACCCAGTACTTC.